Following are 23 T cell receptor beta chains from one sample sequenced in a study of cytomegalovirus exposure and HLA in healthy donors (dated 2017 in TCRdb). To prepare the library, the immunoSEQ multiplex PCR assay was applied. The multiplex PCR relied on a mix of 60 forward primers for TCR Vbeta segments and 13 reverse primers for TCR Jbeta segments. In TCRdb, the immuneACCESS table is reduced to in-frame sequences with V and J assigned. These tables do not hold every clone; where another copy was compared, an unresolved V gene accounts for under half, and the others remain unexplained. The table of this sample itemizes tens of thousands of clones. The top ten clones comprise under 1.5% of the sample. What was sequenced was PBMCs. The receptors stem from a woman aged 55-69 years in good health and CMV-seronegative.

The chain couples TRBV28 to TRBJ2-6; tentatively, D is TRBD2 (5 bases). This CDR3 is 15 amino acids long. Looked up from germline, CDR1 is MDHEN and CDR2 is SYDVKM. V was cut by 3 bases and J by 4 bases, with 10 bases left in between. CDR3 residues: CASSFSRAGANVLTF. Here the CDR3 DNA reads TGTGCCAGCAGTTTCTCGAGGGCGGGGGCCAACGTCCTGACTTTC. The full variable domain, completed using reference TRBV28 and TRBJ2-6, is DVKVTQSSRYLVKRTGEKVFLECVQDMDHENMFWYRQDPGLGLRLIYFSYDVKMKEKGDIPEGYSVSREKKERFSLILESASTNQTSMYLCASSFSRAGANVLTFGAGSRLTVL.

This chain joins TRBV28 and TRBJ2-5, with D possibly TRBD2 on 6 matching bases. This CDR3 region has 15 residues. V lost 1 base to trimming and J lost 5 bases, with 14 bases between them. CDR1 is MDHEN and CDR2 is SYDVKM in the germline V gene. CDR3 protein: CASSLSRGSRETQYF. The CDR3 DNA reads as TGTGCCAGCAGTTTATCCCGGGGGTCGCGGGAGACCCAGTACTTC.

J is TRBJ1-2 and V is TRBV2; 7 nucleotides match TRBD1. Germline CDR1 is SNHLY and CDR2 is FYNNEI. The CDR3 has 14 residues. The V and J ends lost 2 bases and 4 bases, in that order; junction bases with no gene match: 4. The CDR3 reads CASSEWTGSYGYTF. CDR3 bases: TGTGCCAGCAGTGAATGGACAGGAAGCTATGGCTACACCTTC.

The chain couples TRBV7-9 to TRBJ2-3; possibly TRBD2 for D (6 bases). V gave up 6 bases and J gave up 3 bases, with 16 bases separating them. This CDR3 has 15 residues. The germline gives CDR1 SEHNR, CDR2 FQNEAQ (reference sequence). The CDR3 sequence: CASRQSIGGTDTQYF. The CDR3 region has the DNA TGTGCCAGCAGACAATCTATCGGGGGAACAGATACGCAGTATTTT.

CDR3 coding DNA: TGCGCCAGCAGTCAAAAAGGGGGTACCGGCGACGAGCAGTACTTC. Protein sequence: CASSQKGGTGDEQYF. The chain recombines TRBV23-1 with TRBJ2-7; D might be TRBD1 (6 bases). TRBV23-1 is recorded as an ORF, its role being uncertain. V shed 2 bases and J shed 5 bases, with 16 bases lying between them. The CDR3 sequence is 15 residues long.

J is TRBJ2-1 and V is TRBV28; 9 bases match TRBD2. V dropped 3 bases and J dropped 6; count of bases not matched to a gene: 15. Germline CDR1 MDHEN, CDR2 SYDVKM. This CDR3 has 18 residues. The CDR3 sequence: CASSLSGRRRSPSNEQFF. The CDR3, as DNA: TGTGCCAGCAGTTTGAGCGGGAGGAGGAGGAGCCCCTCCAATGAGCAGTTCTTC.

The chain links TRBV7-2 to TRBJ2-5; the D is unclear. V lost 3 bases and J 4 bases, leaving 9 bases between the germline ends. Germline V gene lookup returns CDR1 SGHTA and CDR2 FQGNSA. The CDR3 covers 13 residues. In DNA form, the CDR3 reads TGTGCCAGCAGCTTCCGTCTGTCAGAGACCCAGTACTTC. Protein product: CASSFRLSETQYF.

This chain joins TRBV10-3 and TRBJ2-5; 11 bases line up with TRBD2. The J call may be faulty, since TRBJ2-7 better matches the DNA end. The CDR3 has 14 amino acids. CDR1 ENHRY and CDR2 SYGVKD come from the germline V gene. CDR3 sequence reads: CAIRAGTSGYEQYF. The CDR3 DNA is TGTGCCATCAGAGCCGGGACTAGCGGCTACGAGCAGTACTTC.

The chain joins TRBV4-2 to TRBJ2-7, with D hard to call. Germline V gene lookup returns CDR1 LGHNA and CDR2 YNFKEQ. CDR3 length equals 15 residues. The ends were cut back, 0 bases at V and 5 bases at J, with 14 bases in the middle. The CDR3, as DNA: TGTGCCAGCAGCCAAGATGGAGCCGCTTGGGACGAGCAGTACTTC. It is translated as CASSQDGAAWDEQYF.

The rearrangement joins TRBV4-3 to TRBJ2-7; 12 bases are a match to TRBD2. This CDR3 comprises 21 residues. Losses at the gene ends were 0 bases for V and 5 bases for J; bases not matched to a gene: 20. CDR1 and CDR2 (germline): LGHNA, YSLEER. CDR3 sequence: CASSQDWATSGSLAPLHEQYF. The DNA for the CDR3 is TGCGCCAGCAGCCAAGATTGGGCGACTAGCGGGAGCTTAGCCCCACTCCACGAGCAGTACTTC.

The chain has TRBV6-4 and TRBJ2-3, with 7 bases matching TRBD2. J lost 2 bases, V lost 2 bases, and 4 bases had no gene match. This CDR3 comprises 15 residues. Germline CDR1 and CDR2: MRHNA and SNTAGT. CDR3 in amino acids: CASSDGLADTDTQYF. In DNA, the CDR3 is TGTGCCAGCAGTGACGGTCTAGCGGACACAGATACGCAGTATTTT.

CDR3 sequence: CASHMLSGQTYEQYF. The CDR3, as DNA: TGTGCCAGCCATATGCTCAGCGGCCAGACCTACGAGCAGTACTTC. The chain uses TRBV6-5 and TRBJ2-7; a weak D match, TRBD2 (5 bases). V was pared by 8 bases and J by 2 bases, with 19 bases between. The V gene's germline CDR1 is MNHEY and CDR2 SVGAGI. There are 15 residues in the CDR3.

The CDR3 sequence: CASSANDRGKGNEKLFF. CDR3 bases: TGTGCCAGCAGTGCTAACGACAGGGGGAAGGGGAATGAAAAACTGTTTTTT. The chain combines TRBV28 with TRBJ1-4, with TRBD1 matching 9 bases. CDR3 size: 17 residues. Germline loops: CDR1 MDHEN, CDR2 SYDVKM. V was pared by 5 bases and J by 5 bases, with 12 bases of the junction left unmatched.

J is TRBJ1-1 and V is TRBV7-9; D call uncertain. The V end was cut by 4 bases, the J end by 3 bases, with 6 bases between. The CDR3 is made up of 12 amino acids. Germline V gene sequence: CDR1 SEHNR, CDR2 FQNEAQ (reference sequence). This CDR3 is CASSSPDTEAFF. Written as DNA, the CDR3 is TGTGCCAGCAGCTCCCCGGACACTGAAGCTTTCTTT.

The chain is built from TRBV19 and TRBJ2-1; D remains unclear. Germline V gives CDR1 LNHDA, CDR2 SQIVND (reference sequence). V was clipped by 5 bases and J by 4 bases, with 6 bases between them. CDR3 size: 12 residues. The CDR3 sequence: CASSLTYNEQFF. The CDR3 region has the DNA TGTGCCAGTAGTCTCACTTACAATGAGCAGTTCTTC.

The V and J genes are TRBV4-2 and TRBJ1-1; unclear D gene. The CDR3 is 13 residues long. V lost 10 bases to trimming and J lost 1 base, with 13 bases between them. Germline CDR1 reads LGHNA; CDR2 reads YNFKEQ. This CDR3 reads CATKGGENTEAFF. CDR3 in DNA: TGTGCCACTAAGGGCGGGGAGAACACTGAAGCTTTCTTT.

CDR3 amino acids: CASSGGGVKFQETQYF. The CDR3, as DNA: TGTGCCAGCAGCGGAGGGGGGGTTAAATTCCAAGAGACCCAGTACTTC. The chain carries TRBV5-4 and TRBJ2-5; D perhaps matches TRBD2 (7 bases). V shed 4 bases and J shed 1 base, with 17 bases lying between them. This CDR3 has 16 amino acids. Germline CDR1 is SGHNT and CDR2 is YYREEE (reference sequence).

The chain carries TRBV19 and TRBJ1-5; D remains unclear. V shed 3 bases and J shed 3 bases, with 6 bases lying between them. The CDR3 is made up of 13 amino acids. Looked up from germline, CDR1 is LNHDA and CDR2 is SQIVND (reference sequence). The CDR3 coding sequence is TGTGCCAGTAGTATGTTTTACAATCAGCCCCAGCATTTT. Translated: CASSMFYNQPQHF. Full variable domain (rest looked up from reference TRBV19 and TRBJ1-5): DGGITQSPKYLFRKEGQNVTLSCEQNLNHDAMYWYRQDPGQGLRLIYYSQIVNDFQKGDIAEGYSVSREKKESFPLTVTSAQKNPTAFYLCASSMFYNQPQHFGDGTRLSIL.

This chain uses TRBV10-1 with TRBJ1-3; TRBD1 is a possible D gene (5 bases). There are 16 residues in the CDR3. V was clipped by 3 bases and J by 0 bases, with 12 bases between them. Germline V gives CDR1 WNHNN, CDR2 SYGVQD (reference sequence). CDR3 region: CASSERGLRSGNTIYF. CDR3 coding DNA: TGCGCCAGCAGTGAAAGGGGCCTTCGCTCTGGAAACACCATATATTTT.

The chain has TRBV28 and TRBJ1-1, with 11 bases aligning to TRBD1. The V and J ends lost 7 bases and 4 bases, in that order; junction bases with no gene match: 8. The length of the CDR3 is 15 residues. Germline loops: CDR1 MDHEN, CDR2 SYDVKM. The CDR3, as DNA: TGTGCCAGCACCCGAGGGGGACAGGGGGGCACTGAAGCTTTCTTT. As protein: CASTRGGQGGTEAFF.

This chain connects TRBV28 to TRBJ2-5; 9 bases are shared with TRBD1. This CDR3 is 14 amino acids long. The V segment lost 7 bases and the J segment 4 bases; nucleotides outside the gene matches: 7. Germline-derived CDR1 and CDR2 are MDHEN and SYDVKM. The CDR3 DNA follows: TGTGCCAGCACTACCGGGACAGGGCTAGAGACCCAGTACTTC. This gives the protein CASTTGTGLETQYF.

The rearrangement uses TRBV29-1 and TRBJ2-7, with D unclear. CDR3 length: 17 residues. V shed 4 bases and J shed 0 bases, with 22 bases lying between them. Germline values: CDR1 SQVTM, CDR2 ANQGSEA. The DNA for the CDR3 is TGCAGCGTTGCCGCTGCTACGCGAAAAATTAGCTCCTACGAGCAGTACTTC. It is translated as CSVAAATRKISSYEQYF.

The chain employs TRBV30 and TRBJ2-5, with D possibly matching TRBD2 (5 bases). Germline CDR1 and CDR2: GTSNPN and SVGIG (reference sequence). CDR3 length: 15 residues. V lost 3 bases, J lost 11 bases, and 25 bases lay in between. The chain's CDR3 is CAWRTKLKAPREQYF. The CDR3, as DNA: TGTGCCTGGAGGACTAAACTAAAGGCCCCGAGAGAGCAGTACTTC.